One and the same sample provided the 11 T cell receptor beta chains below, sequenced in a study of T cells in Graves' hyperthyroidism and ophthalmopathy. Amplification of TCR beta CDR3 regions was performed using RNA transcripts as template. A first-round RT-PCR of the TCR CDR3 used the HTBI primer set. MiXCR, run by TCRdb on the multiplex PCR reads, gives a single entry per CDR3 protein. Of around 290,000 distinct CDR3 sequences listed, over 15% are singletons. What was sequenced was blood. These receptors were obtained from a woman in her sixties with Graves' ophthalmopathy.

This clonotype was counted at least ten times. The chain employs TRBV20-1 and TRBJ2-5; 10 nucleotides align to TRBD1. This CDR3 is built from 13 residues. Per germline, CDR1 DFQATT and CDR2 SNEGSKA (reference sequence). The trim removed 4 bases at V and 5 bases at J, leaving 4 bases unmatched. This CDR3 reads CSATLDRGETQYF. The CDR3 DNA is TGCAGTGCTACCCTGGACAGGGGGGAGACCCAGTACTTC.

This clonotype was counted ten times or more. One end of the junction is discordant with germline, which a read error may explain. J is TRBJ2-7 and V is TRBV7-9; TRBD1 matches 7 bases. The germline V gene encodes CDR1 SEHNR and CDR2 FQNEAQ (reference sequence). The CDR3 runs to 11 residues. The DNA of the CDR3 is TGTGCCAGCAGCTTAAGGGGGCCCACGGACTTC. It encodes CASSLRGPTDF. The whole variable domain, remainder taken from reference TRBV7-9 and TRBJ2-7, is DTGVSQNPRHKITKRGQNVTFRCDPISEHNRLYWYRQTLGQGPEFLTYFQNEAQLEKSRLLSDRFSAERPKGSFSTLEIQRTEQGDSAMYLCASSLRGPTDFGPGTRLTVT.

As concerns this clonotype: This sequence may be a read error, since a much larger clone differs from it by one base. The chain is built from TRBV6-1 and TRBJ2-3; 7 bases align to TRBD1. The germline gives CDR1 MNHNS, CDR2 SASEGT. CDR3 length: 13 amino acids. This chain's CDR3 is CAGRKTGTDTQYF. In nucleotides, the CDR3 is TGTGCCGGCAGAAAGACAGGGACGGATACGCAGTATTTT.

Details on this clonotype: Sequence at one end of the junction differs from germline and may be a read error. The genes are TRBV5-1 and TRBJ2-1; D possibly corresponds to TRBD2 (5 bases). Per germline, CDR1 SGHRS and CDR2 YFSETQ. CDR3 length equals 13 residues. CDR3 in amino acids: CASSPGIYNGQFF. CDR3 coding DNA: TGCGCCAGCAGCCCCGGGATCTACAATGGGCAGTTCTTC.

This clonotype appeared many times. This chain links TRBV3-2 with TRBJ1-4. TRBV3-2 is designated a pseudogene. This CDR3 is built from 17 residues. CDR3 protein: CASSQDFGGSTNEKLFF. The CDR3 DNA reads as TGTGCCAGCAGCCAAGATTTCGGAGGGTCAACTAATGAAAAACTGTTTTTT.

This clonotype has a count of ten or more. This chain links TRBV28 with TRBJ2-1, with 9 bases that match TRBD1. Per germline, CDR1 MDHEN and CDR2 SYDVKM. The CDR3 runs 16 residues. Germline trimming cut 5 bases from V and 7 bases from J; bases unmatched to any gene: 12. CDR3: CASSTRQGGIMNEQFF. The CDR3 DNA is TGTGCCAGCAGTACTCGACAGGGGGGAATTATGAATGAGCAGTTCTTC.

A remark on this clonotype: It may be a read error: a sequence one base away is much more abundant. V is TRBV6-1 and J is TRBJ1-1, with D perhaps TRBD1 (5 bases). Trimming shortened V by 6 bases and J by 1 base, and 15 bases separated the two germline ends. The CDR3 is made up of 15 amino acids. The V gene's germline CDR1 is MNHNS and CDR2 SASEGT. The CDR3 is CASRTGLLSNTEAFF. Here the CDR3 DNA reads TGTGCCAGCAGAACAGGCCTTCTTTCGAACACTGAAGCTTTCTTT.

The V and J genes are TRBV5-1 and TRBJ2-5; 12 positions agree with TRBD1. Germline V CDR1 and CDR2: SGHRS, YFSETQ. This CDR3 spans 15 amino acids. V gave up 3 bases and J gave up 5 bases; unmatched junction bases: 5. Here the CDR3 reads CASSSGQGAWETQYF. The CDR3 DNA reads TGCGCCAGCAGCTCGGGACAGGGGGCATGGGAGACCCAGTACTTC.

V usage is TRBV25-1 and J usage is TRBJ1-2; 7 bases fit TRBD1. The trim removed 8 bases at V and 8 bases at J, leaving 11 bases unmatched. The CDR3 length is 13 residues. Germline CDR1 reads MGHDK; CDR2 reads SYGVNS. CDR3 sequence: CASLSVGTAGYTF. The CDR3 DNA reads TGTGCCAGCCTCTCTGTTGGGACAGCAGGCTACACCTTC.

This chain connects TRBV6-2 or TRBV6-3 to TRBJ2-2, with 11 bases identical to TRBD2. Germline assignment: CDR1 MNHEY and CDR2 SVGEGT. Germline trimming cut 6 bases from V and 1 base from J; bases unmatched to any gene: 10. The CDR3 totals 18 residues. CDR3 amino acids: CASSRRTSGRLNTGELFF. CDR3 sequence (DNA): TGTGCCAGCAGCCGAAGGACTAGCGGGCGCTTGAACACCGGGGAGCTGTTTTTT.

Note on this clonotype: Germline and junction disagree at one end, which may indicate a read error. This chain links TRBV4-2 with TRBJ2-7; 10 positions match TRBD2. CDR1 and CDR2 from the germline V gene are LGHNA and YNFKEQ. The CDR3 sequence is 15 residues long. The CDR3 sequence is CAGSRGTSEVLEQYF. CDR3 nucleotides: TGTGCCGGCAGCCGTGGGACTAGCGAGGTACTAGAGCAGTACTTC.